This is a list of T cell receptor beta chains from one sample in a study of blood T cells in healthy people across ages. TCRdb fed the 5' RACE reads into MiXCR, producing one record per CDR3 protein. The sample carries roughly 730,000 distinct CDR3 sequences, approximately 53% recorded once. Sequencing input: blood. The source of these receptors is a man aged 35-49 years in good health. Both conserved end residues are part of each CDR3. Fields, in order: D gene, clone size, V gene, J gene, CDR3 protein, CDR3 DNA. The D gene is left open where the match is weak. Clone size is shown for a subset of rows, as once, few, many or a class of expanded clone.

.	.	TRBV28	TRBJ2-5	CASSFLSGRYQETQYF	TGTGCCAGCAGTTTTCTCTCGGGTCGGTACCAAGAGACCCAGTACTTC
.	.	TRBV20-1	TRBJ2-1	CSARVHNEQFF	TGCAGTGCTAGAGTTCACAATGAGCAGTTCTTC
.	.	TRBV7-2	TRBJ2-7	CASSLVGGGNYEQYF	TGTGCCAGCAGCTTAGTTGGAGGGGGCAACTACGAGCAGTACTTC
.	once	TRBV25-1	TRBJ1-6	CASSDPGIGSPLHF	TGTGCCAGCAGTGACCCAGGGATTGGTTCACCCCTCCACTTT
.	few	TRBV24-1	TRBJ2-1	CATSEPTGQQFF	TGTGCCACCAGTGAACCGACTGGACAGCAGTTCTTC
TRBD1	.	TRBV29-1	TRBJ2-4	CSAGTGRNIQYF	TGCAGCGCAGGGACAGGGAGAAACATTCAGTACTTC
TRBD2	.	TRBV7-3	TRBJ2-1	CASSERGSSYNEQFF	TGTGCCAGCAGCGAGCGGGGGAGCTCCTACAATGAGCAGTTCTTC
.	.	TRBV6-5	TRBJ2-7	CASSYAGADEQYF	TGTGCCAGCAGCTACGCGGGGGCGGACGAGCAGTACTTC
TRBD1	.	TRBV14	TRBJ2-5	CASSQLKQGARETQYF	TGTGCCAGCAGCCAGCTAAAACAGGGGGCGCGGGAGACCCAGTACTTC
.	.	TRBV4-1	TRBJ2-7	CASSQQTYQSYEQYF	TGCGCCAGCAGCCAACAGACTTATCAGTCCTACGAGCAGTACTTC
TRBD2	.	TRBV5-4	TRBJ2-7	CASSSTKTSSEQYF	TGTGCCAGCAGCTCCACAAAGACTAGCTCCGAGCAGTACTTC
.	.	TRBV5-5	TRBJ1-5	CASSWLGGSHQPQHF	TGTGCCAGCAGCTGGCTGGGGGGCTCCCATCAGCCCCAGCATTTT
.	many	TRBV9	TRBJ2-7	CASSVGLERIGYEQYF	TGTGCCAGCAGCGTGGGCCTAGAACGCATCGGCTACGAGCAGTACTTC
.	.	TRBV20-1	TRBJ2-3	CSGLGYGADTQYF	TGCAGTGGGCTAGGTTACGGCGCAGATACGCAGTATTTT
.	.	TRBV2	TRBJ1-1	CASNLLTMNTEAFF	TGTGCCAGCAATCTTCTAACGATGAACACTGAAGCTTTCTTT
.	.	TRBV10-3	TRBJ1-2	CAISDPKGFGYTF	TGTGCCATCAGTGACCCTAAAGGGTTTGGCTACACCTTC
TRBD2	.	TRBV6-2/TRBV6-3	TRBJ2-1	CASKASGSYNEQFF	TGTGCCAGCAAGGCTAGCGGTTCCTACAATGAGCAGTTCTTC